A single sample is the source of the 16 T cell receptor beta chains below, sequenced in a study of OX40 agonist ivuxolimab in advanced cancers. The table came from immunoSEQ multiplex PCR; TCRdb's copy has only in-frame clones and leaves some out. The data show roughly 71,000 clones, roughly 84% seen once. The sequenced sample was CD4+ or CD8+ T cells sorted from blood, obtained in a trial of the OX40 agonist ivuxolimab. Receptors originate from an adult with an advanced solid tumor such as melanoma, head and neck, liver or kidney cancer.

In this sample, this clone turned up a few times. As DNA, the CDR3 is TGTGCCAGCAGCTTAGGCGGAGATGAGCAGTTCTTC. It translates to CASSLGGDEQFF. V gene TRBV7-6 combines with J gene TRBJ2-1; no firm D call. Germline V gene data show CDR1 as SGHVS and CDR2 as FNYEAQ. V lost 1 base and J 8 bases, leaving 6 bases between the germline ends. The CDR3 length is 12 residues.

The V and J genes are TRBV4-2 and TRBJ1-3; 8 nucleotides align to TRBD1. In germline, CDR1 is LGHNA, CDR2 YNFKEQ. V was pared by 6 bases and J by 7 bases, with 11 bases of the junction left unmatched. The CDR3 extends over 15 amino acids. This CDR3 reads CASREQGARRNTIYF. DNA of the CDR3: TGTGCCAGCAGAGAGCAGGGGGCGCGAAGGAACACCATATATTTT.

The chain links TRBV29-1 to TRBJ2-3; 7 nucleotides line up with TRBD2. Germline V gene data show CDR1 as SQVTM and CDR2 as ANQGSEA. J gave up 4 bases and V 4 bases, and 17 bases lay outside the gene matches. CDR3 length equals 17 residues. CDR3 sequence (DNA): TGCAGCGTTGTACTTTGGGGTAGCGGGTATCTTCCAGATACGCAGTATTTT. Translating it yields CSVVLWGSGYLPDTQYF.

The V call is TRBV4-1, the J call TRBJ1-5; D gene ambiguous. CDR3 length equals 15 residues. V gave up 0 bases and J gave up 5 bases, with 11 bases separating them. CDR1 is MGHRA, CDR2 YSYEKL, per germline. The CDR3 protein is CASSQETTIDQPQHF. The CDR3 DNA sequence: TGCGCCAGCAGCCAAGAAACCACAATTGATCAGCCCCAGCATTTT.

The genes are TRBV6-5 and TRBJ1-1, with 10 bases aligning to TRBD1. Germline loops: CDR1 MNHEY, CDR2 SVGAGI. J was trimmed by 5 bases and V by 5 bases; bases with no gene match: 8. There are 15 residues in the CDR3. DNA of the CDR3: TGTGCCAGCAGTGCGACAGGGGGCTGGGATACTGAAGCTTTCTTT. It encodes CASSATGGWDTEAFF.

Here the CDR3 DNA reads TGTGCCAGCACCAAGACAGGGGACGGGGCCAACGTCCTGACTTTC. It translates to CASTKTGDGANVLTF. The chain combines TRBV6-6 with TRBJ2-6, with 8 bases lining up with TRBD1. Trimming at V came to 7 bases and at J to 4 bases, leaving 6 bases not matched to a gene. CDR1 and CDR2 (germline): MNHNY, SVGAGI (reference sequence). This CDR3 spans 15 amino acids.

The chain employs TRBV19 and TRBJ2-1; 9 nucleotides match TRBD1. CDR1 is LNHDA and CDR2 is SQIVND in the germline V gene (reference sequence). V was clipped by 4 bases and J by 7 bases; unmatched bases: 2. This CDR3 region has 13 residues. DNA for the CDR3: TGTGCCAGTAGTACAGGACAGGGGAATGAGCAGTTCTTC. Its translation: CASSTGQGNEQFF.

J is TRBJ2-3 and V is TRBV5-4; D might be TRBD1 or TRBD2, each matching 5 bases. V was pared by 7 bases and J by 5 bases, with 11 bases between. The CDR3 has 12 residues. Germline CDR1 reads SGHNT; CDR2 reads YYREEE (reference sequence). The CDR3 nucleotides read TGTGCCAGCTCCCGTGGGGGAGATACGCAGTATTTT. Its translation is CASSRGGDTQYF. Together with reference TRBV5-4 and TRBJ2-3, the CDR3 gives the full variable domain: ETGVTQSPTHLIKTRGQQVTLRCSSQSGHNTVSWYQQALGQGPQFIFQYYREEENGRGNFPPRFSGLQFPNYSSELNVNALELDDSALYLCASSRGGDTQYFGPGTRLTVL.

The CDR3 bases are TGTGCCAGCAGCCCGGGTGCTAGCACAGATACGCAGTATTTT. It is translated as CASSPGASTDTQYF. The chain uses TRBV7-3 and TRBJ2-3; D remains ambiguous. CDR3 length: 14 amino acids. Germline values: CDR1 SGHTA, CDR2 FQGTGA. Between the trimmed V and J ends, which lost 5 bases and 0 bases, there was a span of 9 bases.

The chain employs TRBV5-1 and TRBJ2-1, with 14 bases lining up with TRBD2. This CDR3 spans 17 amino acids. Germline V gene data show CDR1 as SGHRS and CDR2 as YFSETQ. V lost 1 base to trimming and J lost 5 bases; unmatched junction nucleotides: 5. The CDR3 region has the DNA TGCGCCAGCAGCTTGACGGGACTAGCGGGAGCTCACAATGAGCAGTTCTTC. Residues: CASSLTGLAGAHNEQFF.

This clone was detected once. The V call is TRBV6-5, the J call TRBJ2-3; unclear D gene. The germline V and J ends were trimmed by 7 bases and 4 bases, with 6 bases remaining between them. The CDR3 is 11 amino acids. Germline CDR1 is MNHEY and CDR2 is SVGAGI. The CDR3 nucleotides read TGTGCCAGCAAGCGAGCAGATACGCAGTATTTT. It codes for CASKRADTQYF.

The chain combines TRBV5-1 with TRBJ2-7; D remains ambiguous. V gave up 0 bases and J gave up 5 bases, with 15 bases separating them. CDR3 size: 15 residues. CDR1 and CDR2 from the germline V gene are SGHRS and YFSETQ. CDR3 DNA sequence: TGCGCCAGCAGCTTGGAAGTGGGTCCTCCGAACGAGCAGTACTTC. Amino acids: CASSLEVGPPNEQYF.

The rearrangement links TRBV6-5 to TRBJ1-2; possible D gene TRBD1, 6 bases. Germline V gene data show CDR1 as MNHEY and CDR2 as SVGAGI. The CDR3 has 15 residues. V was clipped by 0 bases and J by 4 bases, with 12 bases between them. The CDR3 protein is CASSYSGGRIYGYTF. The DNA for the CDR3 is TGTGCCAGCAGTTACTCGGGGGGGCGTATCTATGGCTACACCTTC.

The rearrangement joins TRBV5-1 to TRBJ2-5; TRBD2 might be the D (6 bases). The V gene lost 2 bases and the J gene lost 2 bases, with 10 bases spanning the gap. The CDR3 is 14 residues long. Germline CDR1 SGHRS, CDR2 YFSETQ. The CDR3 DNA sequence: TGCGCCAGCAGCTTCGGCGGACTACAAGAGACCCAGTACTTC. It yields the protein CASSFGGLQETQYF.

The V call is TRBV15, the J call TRBJ2-1, with D possibly matching TRBD2 (6 bases). The CDR3 is 16 residues long. Per the germline V gene, CDR1 is LNHNV and CDR2 is YYDKDF (reference sequence). V was shortened by 3 bases and J by 3 bases, with 15 bases between the two germline ends. The CDR3 nucleotides read TGTGCCACCAGCAGGCCTGGGACTTCTTTCTACAATGAGCAGTTCTTC. Its translation: CATSRPGTSFYNEQFF.

This chain links TRBV13 with TRBJ2-3; 15 bases fit TRBD2. V lost 3 bases and J lost 2; bases outside the gene matches: 3. The CDR3 totals 17 residues. Germline V gene sequence: CDR1 PRHDT, CDR2 FYEKMQ (reference sequence). The DNA for the CDR3 is TGTGCCAGCAGCTTTAGGACTAGCGGGGGGGCCACAGATACGCAGTATTTT. Protein product: CASSFRTSGGATDTQYF. The complete variable domain, with remaining parts taken from reference TRBV13 and TRBJ2-3, reads AAGVIQSPRHLIKEKRETATLKCYPIPRHDTVYWYQQGPGQDPQFLISFYEKMQSDKGSIPDRFSAQQFSDYHSELNMSSLELGDSALYFCASSFRTSGGATDTQYFGPGTRLTVL.